Given below is one T cell receptor beta chain in context. The sample belongs to a study of T cells expressing NK-cell markers. TCRdb re-called the 5' RACE reads, yielding one record per CDR3 amino acid sequence without DNA. The sample holds approximately 420,000 distinct CDR3 sequences. This CDR3 has 16 residues. CDR1 is MNHEY, CDR2 SMNVEV, per germline (reference sequence). The chain has TRBV27 and TRBJ2-3. The sequenced sample was blood T cells: a sorted CD56 or NKG2C T cell subset, CD4+ or CD8+ T cells, or bulk PBMC T cells (not recorded which). The sequence was collected from a woman in her 50s in good health. The CDR3 region is CASTSSLVDTLNTQYF.